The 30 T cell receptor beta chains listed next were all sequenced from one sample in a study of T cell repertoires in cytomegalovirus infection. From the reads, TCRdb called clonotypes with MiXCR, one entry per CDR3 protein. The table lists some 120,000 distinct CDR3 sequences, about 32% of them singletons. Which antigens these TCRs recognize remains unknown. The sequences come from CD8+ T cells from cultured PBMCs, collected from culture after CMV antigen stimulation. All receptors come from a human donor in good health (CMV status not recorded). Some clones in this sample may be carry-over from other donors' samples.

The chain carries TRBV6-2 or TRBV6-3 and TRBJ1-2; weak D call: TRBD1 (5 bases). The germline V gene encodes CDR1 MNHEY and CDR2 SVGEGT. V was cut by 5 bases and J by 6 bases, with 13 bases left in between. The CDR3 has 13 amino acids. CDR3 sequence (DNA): TGTGCCAGCAGTGAACAGGAATGGAATGGCTACACCTTC. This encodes CASSEQEWNGYTF.

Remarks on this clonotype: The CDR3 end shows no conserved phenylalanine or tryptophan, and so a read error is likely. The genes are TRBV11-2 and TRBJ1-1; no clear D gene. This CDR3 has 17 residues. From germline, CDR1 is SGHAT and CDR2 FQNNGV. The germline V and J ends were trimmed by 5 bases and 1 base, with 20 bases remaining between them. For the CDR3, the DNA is TGTGCCAGCAGCACGACCCGAGGGTGGTTTGAGAACACTGAAGCTTTCCTT. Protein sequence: CASSTTRGWFENTEAFL.

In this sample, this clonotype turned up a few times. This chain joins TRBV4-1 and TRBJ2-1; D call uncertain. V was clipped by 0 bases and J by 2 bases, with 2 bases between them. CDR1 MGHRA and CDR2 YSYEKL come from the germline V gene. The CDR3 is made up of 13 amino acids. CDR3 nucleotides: TGCGCCAGCAGCCAAGATCCCTACAATGAGCAGTTCTTC. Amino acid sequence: CASSQDPYNEQFF.

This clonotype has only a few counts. The CDR3 DNA reads as TGTGCCAGCAGCGCGTCCGGGACAGGGAACACCGGGGAGCTGTTTTTT. Translating it yields CASSASGTGNTGELFF. The J gene is TRBJ2-2, the V gene TRBV7-9, with TRBD1 matching 8 bases. Germline values: CDR1 SEHNR, CDR2 FQNEAQ (reference sequence). V was pared by 5 bases and J by 1 base, with 6 bases of the junction left unmatched. CDR3 size: 16 residues. Variable domain in full (rest from reference TRBV7-9 and TRBJ2-2): DTGVSQNPRHKITKRGQNVTFRCDPISEHNRLYWYRQTLGQGPEFLTYFQNEAQLEKSRLLSDRFSAERPKGSFSTLEIQRTEQGDSAMYLCASSASGTGNTGELFFGEGSRLTVL.

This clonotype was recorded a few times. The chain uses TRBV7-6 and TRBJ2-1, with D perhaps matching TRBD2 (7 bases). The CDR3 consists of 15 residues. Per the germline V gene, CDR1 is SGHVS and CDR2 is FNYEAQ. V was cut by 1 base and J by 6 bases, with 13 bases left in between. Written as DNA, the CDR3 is TGTGCCAGCAGCTTAGAGGGGGGGGGCTCCAATGAGCAGTTCTTC. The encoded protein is CASSLEGGGSNEQFF.

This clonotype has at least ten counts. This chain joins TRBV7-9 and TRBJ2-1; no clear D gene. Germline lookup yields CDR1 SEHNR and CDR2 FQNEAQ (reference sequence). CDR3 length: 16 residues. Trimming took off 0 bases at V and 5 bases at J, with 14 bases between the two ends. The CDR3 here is CASSLALGPRDNEQFF. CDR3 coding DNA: TGTGCCAGCAGCTTAGCGTTGGGCCCGCGTGACAATGAGCAGTTCTTC. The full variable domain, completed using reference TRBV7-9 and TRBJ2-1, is DTGVSQNPRHKITKRGQNVTFRCDPISEHNRLYWYRQTLGQGPEFLTYFQNEAQLEKSRLLSDRFSAERPKGSFSTLEIQRTEQGDSAMYLCASSLALGPRDNEQFFGPGTRLTVL.

This CDR3 reads CASSFLHVEDGNTEAFF. The CDR3 DNA sequence: TGTGCCAGCAGCTTCCTCCACGTGGAGGACGGGAACACTGAAGCTTTCTTT. This chain joins TRBV5-5 and TRBJ1-1; the D is unclear. Germline loops: CDR1 SGHKS, CDR2 YYEKEE (reference sequence). The CDR3 runs 17 residues. V gave up 2 bases and J gave up 1 base, with 18 bases separating them.

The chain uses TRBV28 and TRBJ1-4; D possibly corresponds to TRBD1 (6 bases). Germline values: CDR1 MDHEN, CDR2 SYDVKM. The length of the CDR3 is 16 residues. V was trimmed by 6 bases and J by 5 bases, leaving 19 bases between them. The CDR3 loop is CASSPPFRGLNEKLFF. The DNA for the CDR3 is TGTGCCAGCAGCCCCCCTTTCCGGGGGCTAAATGAAAAACTGTTTTTT. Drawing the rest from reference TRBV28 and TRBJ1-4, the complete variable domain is DVKVTQSSRYLVKRTGEKVFLECVQDMDHENMFWYRQDPGLGLRLIYFSYDVKMKEKGDIPEGYSVSREKKERFSLILESASTNQTSMYLCASSPPFRGLNEKLFFGSGTQLSVL.

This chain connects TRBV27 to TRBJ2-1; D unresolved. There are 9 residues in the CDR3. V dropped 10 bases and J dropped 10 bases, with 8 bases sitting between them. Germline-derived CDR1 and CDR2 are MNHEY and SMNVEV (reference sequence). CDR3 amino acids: CANLTEQFF. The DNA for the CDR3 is TGTGCCAACCTGACAGAGCAGTTCTTC.

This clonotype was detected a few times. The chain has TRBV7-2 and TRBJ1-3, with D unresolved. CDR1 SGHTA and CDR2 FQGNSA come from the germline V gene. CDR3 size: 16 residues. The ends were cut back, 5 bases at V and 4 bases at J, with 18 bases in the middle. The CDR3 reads CASSPMGFERGNTIYF. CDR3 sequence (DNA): TGTGCCAGCAGCCCCATGGGATTTGAGAGAGGAAACACCATATATTTT.

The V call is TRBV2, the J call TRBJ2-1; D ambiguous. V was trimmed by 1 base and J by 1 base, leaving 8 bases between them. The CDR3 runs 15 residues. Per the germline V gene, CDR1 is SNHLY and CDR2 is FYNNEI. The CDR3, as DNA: TGTGCCAGCAGTGAAGGGACGGTATCCTACAATGAGCAGTTCTTC. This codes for CASSEGTVSYNEQFF.

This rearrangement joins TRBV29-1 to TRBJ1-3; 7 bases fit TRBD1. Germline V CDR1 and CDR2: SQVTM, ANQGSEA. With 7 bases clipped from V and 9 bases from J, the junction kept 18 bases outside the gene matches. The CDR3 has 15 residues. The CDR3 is CSAWGETGALGTIYF. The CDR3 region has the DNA TGCAGCGCCTGGGGCGAAACAGGGGCCCTGGGCACCATATATTTT.

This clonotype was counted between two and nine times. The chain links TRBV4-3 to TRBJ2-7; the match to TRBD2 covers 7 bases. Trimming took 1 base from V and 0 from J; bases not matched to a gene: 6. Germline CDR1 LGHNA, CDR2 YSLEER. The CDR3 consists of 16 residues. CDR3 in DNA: TGCGCCAGCAGCCAAGCTGCTAGCGGCCTCTCCTACGAGCAGTACTTC. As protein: CASSQAASGLSYEQYF.

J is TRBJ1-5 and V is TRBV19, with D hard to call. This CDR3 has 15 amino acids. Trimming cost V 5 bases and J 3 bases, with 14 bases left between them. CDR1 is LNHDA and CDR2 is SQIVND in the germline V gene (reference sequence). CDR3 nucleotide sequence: TGTGCCAGTAGTCTGATAGGGAGACCCAATCAGCCCCAGCATTTT. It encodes CASSLIGRPNQPQHF.

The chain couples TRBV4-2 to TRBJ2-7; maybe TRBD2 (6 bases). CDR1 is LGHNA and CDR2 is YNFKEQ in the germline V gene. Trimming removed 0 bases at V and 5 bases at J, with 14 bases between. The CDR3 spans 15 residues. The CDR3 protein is CASSQEGLFKNEQYF. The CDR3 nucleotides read TGTGCCAGCAGCCAAGAGGGACTTTTTAAGAACGAGCAGTACTTC.

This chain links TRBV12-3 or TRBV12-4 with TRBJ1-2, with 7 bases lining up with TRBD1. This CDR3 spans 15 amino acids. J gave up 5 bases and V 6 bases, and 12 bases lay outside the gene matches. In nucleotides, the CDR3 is TGTGCCAGCAGCCCGACCCCACAGGGGTGGTATGGCTACACCTTC. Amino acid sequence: CASSPTPQGWYGYTF.

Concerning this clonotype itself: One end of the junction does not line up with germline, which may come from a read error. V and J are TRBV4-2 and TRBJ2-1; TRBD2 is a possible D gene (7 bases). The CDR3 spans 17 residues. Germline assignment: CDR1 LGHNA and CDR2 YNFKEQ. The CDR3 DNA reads TGTGCCAGCAGCCAAGGGGGGGGCCCGGGTTATTCCATTGAGCGGTTCTTC. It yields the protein CASSQGGGPGYSIERFF.

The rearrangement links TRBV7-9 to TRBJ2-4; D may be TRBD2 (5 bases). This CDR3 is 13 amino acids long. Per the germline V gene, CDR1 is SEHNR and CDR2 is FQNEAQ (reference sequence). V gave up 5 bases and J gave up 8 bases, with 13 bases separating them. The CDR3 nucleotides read TGTGCCAGCAGCCTGGACGAAGCGGACATTCAGTACTTC. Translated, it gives CASSLDEADIQYF.

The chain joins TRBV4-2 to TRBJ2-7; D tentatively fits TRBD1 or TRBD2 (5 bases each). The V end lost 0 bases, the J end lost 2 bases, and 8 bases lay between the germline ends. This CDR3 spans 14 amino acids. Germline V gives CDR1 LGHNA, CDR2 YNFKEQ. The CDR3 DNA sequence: TGTGCCAGCAGCCAAGAGCAGGGACCCTACGAGCAGTACTTC. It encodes CASSQEQGPYEQYF.

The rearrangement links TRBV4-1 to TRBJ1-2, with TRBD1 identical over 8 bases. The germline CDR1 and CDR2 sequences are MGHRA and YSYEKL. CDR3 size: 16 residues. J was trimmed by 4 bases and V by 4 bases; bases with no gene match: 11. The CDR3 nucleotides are TGCGCCAGCAGCCTCGTCGGACAGGGAACCCTCTATGGCTACACCTTC. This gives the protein CASSLVGQGTLYGYTF.

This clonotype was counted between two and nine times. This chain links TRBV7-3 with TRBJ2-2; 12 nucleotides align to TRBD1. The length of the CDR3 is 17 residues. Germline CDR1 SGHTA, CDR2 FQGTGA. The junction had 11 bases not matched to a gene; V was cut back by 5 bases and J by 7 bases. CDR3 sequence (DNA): TGTGCCAGCAGCCCCGGACCGGGACAGGGGGCGAGCGGGGAGCTGTTTTTT. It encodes CASSPGPGQGASGELFF.

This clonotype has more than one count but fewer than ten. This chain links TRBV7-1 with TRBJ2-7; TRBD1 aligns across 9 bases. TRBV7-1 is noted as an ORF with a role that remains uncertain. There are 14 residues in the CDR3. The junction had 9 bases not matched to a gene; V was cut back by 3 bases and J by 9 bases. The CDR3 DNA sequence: TGTGCCAGCAGCTCCGGTCGGACAGGGGCAAGGCAGTACTTC. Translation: CASSSGRTGARQYF.

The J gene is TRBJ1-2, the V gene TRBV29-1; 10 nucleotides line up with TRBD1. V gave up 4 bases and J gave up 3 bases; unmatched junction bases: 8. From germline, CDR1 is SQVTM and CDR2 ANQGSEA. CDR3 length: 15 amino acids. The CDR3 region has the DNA TGCAGCGTTGGATCCTCCGGGACAGGGGACTATGGCTACACCTTC. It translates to CSVGSSGTGDYGYTF.

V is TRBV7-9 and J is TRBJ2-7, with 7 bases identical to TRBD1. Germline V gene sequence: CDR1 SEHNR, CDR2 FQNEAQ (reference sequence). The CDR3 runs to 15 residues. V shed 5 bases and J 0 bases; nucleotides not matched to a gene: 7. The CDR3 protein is CASSPPGQSSYEQYF. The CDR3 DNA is TGTGCCAGCAGCCCTCCGGGACAGAGCTCCTACGAGCAGTACTTC.

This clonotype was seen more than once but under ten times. CDR3 nucleotides: TGTGCCAGCACCCTCCTCGGAGGACAATGGGATGGCTACACCTTC. Translation: CASTLLGGQWDGYTF. The V gene is TRBV6-2 or TRBV6-3, the J gene TRBJ1-2, with D maybe TRBD1 (5 bases). Trimming removed 7 bases at V and 6 bases at J, with 21 bases between. Germline V gene lookup returns CDR1 MNHEY and CDR2 SVGEGT. This CDR3 has 15 residues.

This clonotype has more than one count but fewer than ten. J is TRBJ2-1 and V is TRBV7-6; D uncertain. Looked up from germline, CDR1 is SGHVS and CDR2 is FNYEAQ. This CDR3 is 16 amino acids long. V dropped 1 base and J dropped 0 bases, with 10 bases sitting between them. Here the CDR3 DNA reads TGTGCCAGCAGCTTAGAACAGATAAGCTCCTACAATGAGCAGTTCTTC. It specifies CASSLEQISSYNEQFF.

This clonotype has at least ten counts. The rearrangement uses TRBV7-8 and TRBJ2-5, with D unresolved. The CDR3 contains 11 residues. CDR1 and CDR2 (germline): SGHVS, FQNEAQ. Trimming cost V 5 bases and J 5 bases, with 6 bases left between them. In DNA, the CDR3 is TGTGCCAGCAGCCTCCTGGAGACCCAGTACTTC. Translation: CASSLLETQYF.

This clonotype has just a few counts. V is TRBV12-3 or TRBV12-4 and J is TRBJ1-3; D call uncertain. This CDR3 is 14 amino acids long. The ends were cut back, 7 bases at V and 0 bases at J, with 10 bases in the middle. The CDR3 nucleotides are TGTGCCAGCACCCCCCGGACCTCTGGAAACACCATATATTTT. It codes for CASTPRTSGNTIYF.

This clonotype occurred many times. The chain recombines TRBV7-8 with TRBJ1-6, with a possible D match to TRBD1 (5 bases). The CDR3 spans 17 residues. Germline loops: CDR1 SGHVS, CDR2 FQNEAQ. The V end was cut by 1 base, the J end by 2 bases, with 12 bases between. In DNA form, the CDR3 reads TGTGCCAGCAGCTTAGACGACAGTTACCCCTATAATTCACCCCTCCACTTT. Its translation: CASSLDDSYPYNSPLHF.

The CDR3 loop reads CASSPPGQGLTDTQYF. Here the CDR3 DNA reads TGTGCCAGCAGCCCCCCGGGACAGGGTCTTACAGATACGCAGTATTTT. The J gene is TRBJ2-3, the V gene TRBV5-6; 9 bases line up with TRBD1. Germline assignment: CDR1 SGHDT and CDR2 YYEEEE. This CDR3 has 16 amino acids. The junction had 9 bases not matched to a gene; V was cut back by 4 bases and J by 3 bases.